The 32 T cell receptor beta chains below all came from one sample that was sequenced in a study of Graves' ophthalmopathy and Graves' hyperthyroidism. Amplification targeted the TCR beta CDR3 regions, with RNA transcripts as the source material. HTBI primers were used in a first-round RT-PCR, which preceded a second-round multiplex PCR. TCRdb passed the multiplex PCR reads through MiXCR, listing each CDR3 protein once. The repertoire consists of 200,000 to 250,000 distinct CDR3 sequences, with around 50% occurring once and the leading ten covering over 40%. The source material was peripheral blood. The receptors derive from an adult man with Graves' ophthalmopathy.

In nucleotides, the CDR3 is TGCGCCAGCAGCTTGCAGGGTAGCCGGGAGACCCAGTACTTC. It codes for CASSLQGSRETQYF. The genes are TRBV5-1 and TRBJ2-5; D is possibly TRBD1 (5 bases). Per germline, CDR1 SGHRS and CDR2 YFSETQ. V lost 1 base, J lost 5 bases, and 12 bases lay in between. The CDR3 covers 14 residues.

This clonotype appeared a few times. The J gene is TRBJ1-1, the V gene TRBV19; TRBD1 matches 8 bases. Germline V gene sequence: CDR1 LNHDA, CDR2 SQIVND (reference sequence). The J segment lost 5 bases and the V segment lost 2 bases, leaving 4 bases of the junction unmatched. CDR3 size: 14 residues. The CDR3: CASSIQGAWTEAFF. CDR3 bases: TGTGCCAGTAGTATACAGGGGGCTTGGACTGAAGCTTTCTTT.

This clonotype has at least ten counts. This sequence joins TRBV10-2 and TRBJ2-7; no reliable D call. There are 13 residues in the CDR3. V lost 8 bases, J lost 1 base, and 12 bases lay in between. The germline V gene has CDR1 WSHSY and CDR2 SAAADI. CDR3 in amino acids: CASVGFGSYEQYF. CDR3 sequence (DNA): TGCGCCAGCGTAGGTTTCGGTTCCTACGAGCAGTACTTC.

This chain links TRBV5-1 with TRBJ2-5; a possible D gene is TRBD1 (6 bases). Germline V gene data show CDR1 as SGHRS and CDR2 as YFSETQ. The CDR3 spans 16 residues. Trimming took off 4 bases at V and 5 bases at J, with 21 bases between the two ends. The CDR3 here is CASSEAPTGPAETQYF. As DNA, the CDR3 is TGCGCCAGCAGCGAGGCCCCGACAGGTCCGGCGGAGACCCAGTACTTC.

Turning to this clonotype: The junction shows a germline mismatch at one end, possibly a read error. The J gene is TRBJ2-5, the V gene TRBV24-1; 9 nucleotides agree with TRBD1. The CDR3 has 14 amino acids. Germline V gene lookup returns CDR1 KGHDR and CDR2 SFDVKD. CDR3 region: CASSPWTGEETQYF. The DNA for the CDR3 is TGTGCCAGCAGTCCCTGGACAGGGGAAGAGACCCAGTACTTC.

This clonotype was counted a few times. The J gene is TRBJ1-5, the V gene TRBV19, with 7 positions matching TRBD1. This CDR3 region has 13 residues. J gave up 3 bases and V 10 bases, and 6 bases lay outside the gene matches. The germline gives CDR1 LNHDA, CDR2 SQIVND (reference sequence). CDR3 region: CATAGGINQPQHF. The CDR3 coding sequence is TGTGCCACCGCAGGGGGAATCAATCAGCCCCAGCATTTT.

The V and J genes are TRBV24-1 and TRBJ1-5, with no clear D. This CDR3 region has 13 residues. Per germline, CDR1 KGHDR and CDR2 SFDVKD. The V end was cut by 4 bases, the J end by 5 bases, with 8 bases between. For the CDR3, the DNA is TGTGCCACCAGTGACGCCGCACATCAGCCCCAGCATTTT. Encoded protein: CATSDAAHQPQHF.

This clonotype was seen only a few times. The chain is built from TRBV2 and TRBJ1-4; no clear D gene. This CDR3 is 13 amino acids long. Between the trimmed V and J ends, which lost 5 bases and 7 bases, there was a span of 11 bases. Germline V gene sequence: CDR1 SNHLY, CDR2 FYNNEI. CDR3 sequence reads: CASSTEGSEKLFF. CDR3 sequence (DNA): TGTGCCAGCAGTACCGAGGGAAGTGAAAAACTGTTTTTT. Filled out from reference TRBV2 and TRBJ1-4, the complete variable domain reads EPEVTQTPSHQVTQMGQEVILRCVPISNHLYFYWYRQILGQKVEFLVSFYNNEISEKSEIFDDQFSVERPDGSNFTLKIRSTKLEDSAMYFCASSTEGSEKLFFGSGTQLSVL.

V gene TRBV14 combines with J gene TRBJ2-2; D remains ambiguous. This CDR3 comprises 17 residues. Germline CDR1 SGHDN, CDR2 FVKESK. Trimming left V 0 bases short and J 2 bases short, with 13 bases between. This CDR3 is CASSQDPGRINTGELFF. CDR3 in DNA: TGTGCCAGCAGCCAAGATCCAGGCAGGATTAACACCGGGGAGCTGTTTTTT.

The chain couples TRBV6-2 or TRBV6-3 to TRBJ1-1; D perhaps matches TRBD1 (5 bases). From germline, CDR1 is MNHEY and CDR2 SVGEGT. Trimming removed 4 bases from V and 11 bases from J, with 17 bases in between. The CDR3 contains 13 residues. Written as DNA, the CDR3 is TGTGCCAGCAGTTCTACAGGATCTCTGAGGGCTTTCTTT. Amino acids: CASSSTGSLRAFF.

The chain uses TRBV29-1 and TRBJ2-7; the D gene is possibly TRBD2 (6 bases). Trimming took off 7 bases at V and 6 bases at J, with 19 bases between the two ends. Germline V lookup: CDR1 SQVTM, CDR2 ANQGSEA. The CDR3 is made up of 13 amino acids. In DNA form, the CDR3 reads TGCAGCGCCGAGCCTGGGGTGGGGGGCGAGCAGTACTTC. Protein sequence: CSAEPGVGGEQYF.

The chain links TRBV5-1 to TRBJ1-5; D possibly corresponds to TRBD1 (6 bases). CDR1 is SGHRS and CDR2 is YFSETQ in the germline V gene. The V gene lost 2 bases and the J gene lost 5 bases, with 14 bases spanning the gap. This CDR3 contains 15 residues. The CDR3 DNA sequence: TGCGCCAGCAGCTTCGACGGACAGAGGGATCAGCCCCAGCATTTT. Its protein is CASSFDGQRDQPQHF.

In this sample, this clonotype turned up a few times. The chain couples TRBV7-2 to TRBJ1-5; a possible D gene is TRBD1 (6 bases). The CDR3 loop spans 15 amino acids. The germline CDR1 and CDR2 sequences are SGHTA and FQGNSA. V was clipped by 1 base and J by 7 bases, with 14 bases between them. CDR3 DNA: TGTGCCAGCAGCTTAGATGGGGGGCGCTCACAGCCCCAGCATTTT. Translation: CASSLDGGRSQPQHF. Full variable domain (remainder filled in from reference TRBV7-2 and TRBJ1-5): GAGVSQSPSNKVTEKGKDVELRCDPISGHTALYWYRQSLGQGLEFLIYFQGNSAPDKSGLPSDRFSAERTGGSVSTLTIQRTQQEDSAVYLCASSLDGGRSQPQHFGDGTRLSIL.

The chain carries TRBV6-6 and TRBJ2-7; weak D call: TRBD2 (5 bases). Between the trimmed V and J ends, which lost 4 bases and 3 bases, there was a span of 10 bases. In germline, CDR1 is MNHNY, CDR2 SVGAGI (reference sequence). The CDR3 runs 13 residues. The CDR3 DNA reads TGTGCCAGCAGTTCGTACCGGGGCTACGAGCAGTACTTC. It codes for CASSSYRGYEQYF.

This clonotype showed up many times. Relative to the germline gene, one junction end is altered; a read error may explain this. The chain combines TRBV12-3 or TRBV12-4 with TRBJ2-7; maybe TRBD1 (7 bases). The CDR3 sequence is 17 residues long. The CDR3 is CASSLGDLGQLPLEQYF. In nucleotides, the CDR3 is TGTGCCAGCAGCTTAGGGGACTTGGGACAGTTGCCCTTGGAGCAGTACTTC.

This clonotype was counted a single time. An end of the junction differs from the germline gene, which may be a read error. This sequence joins TRBV9 and TRBJ1-6, with D possibly being TRBD1 (5 bases). CDR1 is SGDLS and CDR2 is YYNGEE in the germline V gene. The CDR3 is made up of 15 amino acids. This CDR3 reads CASRDPGLVNSPLHF. CDR3 nucleotides: TGCGCCAGCAGAGACCCAGGGTTGGTGAATTCACCCCTCCACTTT.

The chain carries TRBV7-3 and TRBJ1-1; D is undetermined. Germline CDR1 is SGHTA and CDR2 is FQGTGA. Trimming cost V 7 bases and J 4 bases, with 16 bases left between them. The CDR3 totals 14 residues. The CDR3 loop reads CASILDPGSTEAFF. As DNA, the CDR3 is TGTGCCAGCATTCTGGACCCTGGGAGCACTGAAGCTTTCTTT.

This clonotype was detected a few times. The V and J genes are TRBV7-8 and TRBJ2-2, with 14 bases matching TRBD2. The germline V gene has CDR1 SGHVS and CDR2 FQNEAQ. V lost 5 bases, J lost 5 bases, and 10 bases stayed unmatched. The CDR3 spans 18 residues. For the CDR3, the DNA is TGTGCCAGCAGCCACCAGCCTGGACTAGCGGGAGGTACCGGGGAGCTGTTTTTT. This translates into CASSHQPGLAGGTGELFF.

This clonotype was counted a few times. The V gene is TRBV7-6, the J gene TRBJ2-5; 7 bases fit TRBD1. Per the germline V gene, CDR1 is SGHVS and CDR2 is FNYEAQ. Trimming at V came to 3 bases and at J to 4 bases, leaving 11 bases not matched to a gene. The CDR3 contains 16 residues. The CDR3 DNA sequence: TGTGCCAGCAGCTTGGAGACAGGGCAAAGTCGAGAGACCCAGTACTTC. It encodes CASSLETGQSRETQYF.

This rearrangement joins TRBV2 to TRBJ2-2; unclear D gene. Germline V lookup: CDR1 SNHLY, CDR2 FYNNEI. The length of the CDR3 is 15 residues. Trimming removed 5 bases from V and 0 bases from J, with 10 bases in between. DNA for the CDR3: TGTGCCAGCAGTCTCGCGGATACGAACACCGGGGAGCTGTTTTTT. Protein: CASSLADTNTGELFF.

The chain has TRBV7-9 and TRBJ1-3, with D tentatively TRBD1 (6 bases). Trimming pared 2 bases from V and 3 bases from J, leaving 11 bases between. The CDR3 sequence is 15 residues long. CDR1 is SEHNR and CDR2 is FQNEAQ in the germline V gene (reference sequence). Here the CDR3 reads CASSLQGKIGNTIYF. In DNA form, the CDR3 reads TGTGCCAGCAGCTTACAGGGGAAGATTGGAAACACCATATATTTT. Complete variable domain (other parts from reference TRBV7-9 and TRBJ1-3): DTGVSQNPRHKITKRGQNVTFRCDPISEHNRLYWYRQTLGQGPEFLTYFQNEAQLEKSRLLSDRFSAERPKGSFSTLEIQRTEQGDSAMYLCASSLQGKIGNTIYFGEGSWLTVV.

The table lists this clonotype with many counts. J is TRBJ1-2 and V is TRBV7-2; 10 bases fit TRBD1. The CDR3 runs to 13 residues. CDR1 and CDR2 (germline): SGHTA, FQGNSA. Trimming cost V 5 bases and J 6 bases; bases outside gene matches: 3. The DNA for the CDR3 is TGTGCCAGCAGCCTCGGGACAGGGGATGGCTACACCTTC. This gives the protein CASSLGTGDGYTF. The variable domain in full, completed from reference TRBV7-2 and TRBJ1-2, reads GAGVSQSPSNKVTEKGKDVELRCDPISGHTALYWYRQSLGQGLEFLIYFQGNSAPDKSGLPSDRFSAERTGGSVSTLTIQRTQQEDSAVYLCASSLGTGDGYTFGSGTRLTVV.

The rearrangement joins TRBV7-2 to TRBJ2-4, with 9 bases lining up with TRBD1. Trimming removed 5 bases from V and 13 bases from J; junction bases left unmatched: 6. The germline V gene encodes CDR1 SGHTA and CDR2 FQGNSA. This CDR3 contains 12 residues. The CDR3 DNA reads as TGTGCCAGCAGCATTGGGGGACAGGGACAGTACTTC. Translating gives CASSIGGQGQYF.

This clonotype showed up many times. J is TRBJ1-6 and V is TRBV5-6; weak D call: TRBD1 (6 bases). This CDR3 contains 14 residues. The V and J ends lost 4 bases and 6 bases respectively, with 11 bases between them. CDR1 is SGHDT, CDR2 YYEEEE, per germline. The CDR3 reads CASSMGHLNSPLHF. In nucleotides, the CDR3 is TGTGCCAGCAGCATGGGACACCTTAATTCACCCCTCCACTTT.

The V gene is TRBV10-3, the J gene TRBJ2-1; unclear D gene. The CDR3 is 12 residues long. Germline V gene data show CDR1 as ENHRY and CDR2 as SYGVKD. The V end lost 2 bases, the J end lost 5 bases, and 4 bases lay between the germline ends. CDR3 sequence (DNA): TGTGCCATCAGTGAGACGAACAATGAGCAGTTCTTC. This gives the protein CAISETNNEQFF.

This clonotype was seen only a few times. The rearrangement uses TRBV7-3 and TRBJ2-7, with 10 nucleotides matching TRBD1. CDR1 SGHTA and CDR2 FQGTGA come from the germline V gene. Trimming cost V 2 bases and J 2 bases; bases outside gene matches: 6. The CDR3 has 16 residues. The CDR3 nucleotides are TGTGCCAGCAGCTTAGGGGACAGGGGAAGGGCCTACGAGCAGTACTTC. Its protein is CASSLGDRGRAYEQYF. The entire variable domain, with the rest obtained from reference TRBV7-3 and TRBJ2-7, is as follows: GAGVSQTPSNKVTEKGKYVELRCDPISGHTALYWYRQSLGQGPEFLIYFQGTGAADDSGLPNDRFFAVRPEGSVSTLKIQRTERGDSAVYLCASSLGDRGRAYEQYFGPGTRLTVT.

A few counts support this clonotype. The V and J genes are TRBV7-3 and TRBJ1-2, with 7 bases fitting TRBD1. This CDR3 comprises 16 residues. Looked up from germline, CDR1 is SGHTA and CDR2 is FQGTGA. The V segment lost 5 bases and the J segment 4 bases; nucleotides outside the gene matches: 13. The CDR3 sequence: CASSLLRKGAAYGYTF. The CDR3 nucleotides read TGTGCCAGCAGCCTTCTTAGAAAGGGGGCGGCCTATGGCTACACCTTC.

The gene calls are TRBV10-1 and TRBJ2-7, with D possibly TRBD1 on 6 matching bases. Germline V CDR1 and CDR2: WNHNN, SYGVQD (reference sequence). There are 15 residues in the CDR3. The CDR3 here is CAHSPDSLQGYEQYF. The CDR3, as DNA: TGCGCTCACTCTCCGGACAGTCTGCAGGGGTACGAGCAGTACTTC.

The genes are TRBV29-1 and TRBJ2-5; tentatively, D is TRBD1 (6 bases). From germline, CDR1 is SQVTM and CDR2 ANQGSEA. Trimming cost V 7 bases and J 2 bases, with 17 bases left between them. The CDR3 consists of 14 residues. This CDR3 is CSGEQGPGQETQYF. CDR3 coding DNA: TGCAGCGGCGAACAGGGTCCGGGGCAAGAGACCCAGTACTTC.

This sequence joins TRBV7-2 and TRBJ2-7, with D possibly being TRBD1 (6 bases). This CDR3 is built from 13 residues. The germline gives CDR1 SGHTA, CDR2 FQGNSA. V was pared by 4 bases and J by 3 bases, with 10 bases between. The CDR3 coding sequence is TGTGCCAGCAGCTCCCCACAGGGCTACGAGCAGTACTTC. It is translated as CASSSPQGYEQYF.

As regards this clonotype: At one boundary the junction diverges from the germline segment, which might be a read error. The rearrangement joins TRBV5-1 to TRBJ1-4; the D is unclear. CDR3 length equals 15 residues. Germline V CDR1 and CDR2: SGHRS, YFSETQ. CDR3 region: CASSWEGRYNEKLFF. CDR3 in DNA: TGCGCGAGCAGCTGGGAGGGTCGGTATAATGAAAAACTGTTTTTT.

The chain recombines TRBV20-1 with TRBJ1-5, with 10 positions matching TRBD1. Per germline, CDR1 DFQATT and CDR2 SNEGSKA (reference sequence). The trim removed 8 bases at V and 6 bases at J, leaving 7 bases unmatched. The CDR3 sequence is 13 residues long. The CDR3 DNA follows: TGCAGTTCTGACAGGGGGCTCGTTCAGCCCCAGCATTTT. Encoded protein: CSSDRGLVQPQHF.